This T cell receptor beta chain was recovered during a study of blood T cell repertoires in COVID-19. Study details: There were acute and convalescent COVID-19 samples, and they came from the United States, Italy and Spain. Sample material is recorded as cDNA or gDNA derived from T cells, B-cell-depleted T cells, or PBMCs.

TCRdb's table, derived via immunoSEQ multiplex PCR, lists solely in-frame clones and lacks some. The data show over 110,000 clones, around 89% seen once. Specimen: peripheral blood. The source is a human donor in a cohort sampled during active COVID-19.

The CDR3 nucleotides are TGTGCCAGCACACCGCGGACAGGGGGTAACTATGGCTACACCTTC. The encoded protein is CASTPRTGGNYGYTF. The chain links TRBV6-5 to TRBJ1-2; TRBD1 matches at 10 bases. Unmatched junction bases numbered 6, after V lost 7 bases and J lost 1 base. The CDR3 runs to 15 residues. Germline V gives CDR1 MNHEY, CDR2 SVGAGI.